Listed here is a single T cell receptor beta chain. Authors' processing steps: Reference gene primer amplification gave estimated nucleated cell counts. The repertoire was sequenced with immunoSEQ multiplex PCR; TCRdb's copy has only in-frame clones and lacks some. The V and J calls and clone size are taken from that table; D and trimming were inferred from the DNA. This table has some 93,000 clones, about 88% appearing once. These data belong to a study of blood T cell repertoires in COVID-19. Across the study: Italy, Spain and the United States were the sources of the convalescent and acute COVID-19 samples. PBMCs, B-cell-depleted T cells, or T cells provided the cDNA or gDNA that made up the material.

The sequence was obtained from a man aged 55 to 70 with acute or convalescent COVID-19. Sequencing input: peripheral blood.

The CDR3 sequence: CASSIGAGSRGYTF. In nucleotides, the CDR3 is TGTGCCAGTAGTATTGGTGCAGGGTCGAGGGGCTACACCTTC. The rearrangement links TRBV19 to TRBJ1-2; possible D gene TRBD1, 5 bases. Trimming took 3 bases from V and 8 from J, leaving 16 bases between them. The CDR3 length is 14 residues. Per the germline V gene, CDR1 is LNHDA and CDR2 is SQIVND (reference sequence). Full variable domain (outside the CDR3, taken from reference TRBV19 and TRBJ1-2): DGGITQSPKYLFRKEGQNVTLSCEQNLNHDAMYWYRQDPGQGLRLIYYSQIVNDFQKGDIAEGYSVSREKKESFPLTVTSAQKNPTAFYLCASSIGAGSRGYTFGSGTRLTVV.